This T cell receptor (beta chain) came from a study of graft-versus-host responses after intestinal transplantation (dated by TCRdb to 2020 to 2022). Background for the entire study: The transplants that recipients received were multivisceral, liver-intestinal, or isolated intestinal. All recipients received anti-thymocyte globulin induction followed by maintenance tacrolimus and steroids for three to four years. After intestinal transplantation, graft-versus-host and host-versus-graft alloreactive T cell clones in the graft, circulation and bone marrow were tracked using bulk TCR-beta CDR3 sequencing. Alloreactive clones were identified by sequencing pre-transplant mixed lymphocyte reaction products and comparing these products with unstimulated pre-transplant donor and recipient T cells. Of the roughly 23 intestinal transplant recipients enrolled in the cohort, one of whom was a retransplant, 3 patients without pretransplant specimens were excluded. Donor T cell macrochimerism was defined as a peak of at least 4% donor T cells among recipient peripheral blood mononuclear cells. Samples from a few later patients were sequenced in-house on an Illumina MiSeq with MiXCR processing rather than by the commercial service.

About this clone itself: No base quality information exists; no much larger clone differs at one position.

The research as a whole found: Conclusions were limited by the relatively low number and heterogeneity of intestinal transplant patients. GvH clones were detected in recipient bone marrow, and some of these GvH clones were observed earlier in ileal mucosa or blood, consistent with an intestinal mucosal origin. Early after transplant, peak levels of circulating GvH clones were found to be associated with declines in HvG clones. High GvH to HvG T cell clonal ratios were observed in the allografts of patients with donor T cell macrochimerism.

In light of the paper, this sample's time point label describes: cells obtained before transplantation from donor or recipient. In the mixed lymphocyte reactions, around 200,000 CFSE-labeled pre-transplant responders were plated with around 200,000 irradiated violet-dye-labeled stimulators and cultured for 5 to 6 days. Proliferating CD3+CD4+CFSE-low and CD3+CD8+CFSE-low responder cells were FACS-sorted on a BD Influx sorter after the mixed lymphocyte reaction. Library preparation was by the immunoSEQ multiplex PCR assay. For most patients, genomic DNA was isolated using the Qiagen DNeasy Blood and Tissue Kit and was shipped frozen to Adaptive Biotechnologies for TCR sequencing. For most patients, high-throughput TCR-beta CDR3 sequencing of genomic DNA was performed by Adaptive Biotechnologies. The published analysis was carried out like this. TCR sequencing data for roughly 20 patients were retrieved from Adaptive's ImmunoSEQ software; a few other patients were processed with MiXCR and VDJtools. To correct CD4 versus CD8 sorting errors, any sequence found in both subsets at a frequency ratio below 5:1 was removed. CDR3 nucleotide sequences shared between donor and recipient were removed because their origin could not be assigned. At least 2-fold expansion over unstimulated cells and a minimum CFSE-low frequency of 0.002% (template counts) or 0.001% (read counts) were required for clones to be classified as alloreactive. Mappable clones were those detected in sequenced pre-transplant spleen, lymph node, or MLR CFSE-low populations of the donor or recipient. The cumulative frequency of alloreactive clones was calculated as a percentage of all sequences, weighted by copy number. TCRdb obtained this table from immuneACCESS and retained in-frame rearrangements with V and J assigned. These tables miss some clones; where compared with another copy, unresolved V genes account for less than half of the shortfall, and the remainder is unexplained. V, J and clone size were drawn from that table, and D and trimming were deduced from the DNA. For this sample the table gives 20,000 to 25,000 clones, of which 40% to 55% were detected only once. The ten largest clonotypes hold 0.88% of the sample.

Relative to germline, V is 3 bases shorter and J is 4 bases shorter, with 15 bases between their ends. Its CDR3 holds 15 amino acids, cysteine through phenylalanine. This entry keeps only the CDR3 DNA: 45 bases, framed from base 1. The germline V gene provides CDR1 WSHSY and CDR2 SAAADI. Sequenced here: alloreactive CD4+ T cells from a mixed lymphocyte reaction culture, sampled before intestinal transplant. The cell subset or site label corresponds to: CFSE-low proliferating T cells sorted from approximately 6-day pre-transplant mixed lymphocyte reaction (GvH or HvG direction). The sequence joins TRBV10-2 to TRBJ1-2; TRBD1 is perhaps the D gene, given 5 matching bases. The sequence came from a human patient who received an intestinal transplant. The CDR3 reads as follows: CASSDPSQGLYGYTF. At the DNA level, the sequence is TGCGCCAGCAGTGACCCCTCCCAGGGACTCTATGGCTACACCTTC.